The sequence of this TCR beta chain was determined in a study of cytomegalovirus exposure and HLA in healthy donors. Whole-study context: A previous analysis identified around 120 million unique TCR beta sequences derived from 180 million or so T cells. HLA-typed donors were the source of some 85 million unique TCRs, which an early data release held.

In nominal health when sampled, donors likely had unrecorded immune exposures nonetheless. With 60 Vbeta and 13 Jbeta primers, the PCR was carried out. Profiled with immunoSEQ multiplex PCR; TCRdb holds only in-frame clones, not every one. The sample holds about 160,000 clones, roughly 80% seen once. Notes on this clone: Antigen unknown.

Overall study results and limits: Some TCR beta chains (roughly 160 of them) were listed as cytomegalovirus-associated.

The ends lost 6 bases at V and 0 bases at J; junction bases unmatched: 1. CDR1 is WNHNN and CDR2 is SYGVQD in the germline V gene (reference sequence). This CDR3 comprises 13 residues. The sequence was collected from a man aged 45-60 years in good health and CMV-seropositive. This sequence joins TRBV10-1 and TRBJ2-7, with TRBD2 matching 8 bases. Sequencing input: PBMCs. CDR3 in DNA: TGCGCCAGCAGCAGCGGGGGCTCCTACGAGCAGTACTTC. Its protein product is CASSSGGSYEQYF.